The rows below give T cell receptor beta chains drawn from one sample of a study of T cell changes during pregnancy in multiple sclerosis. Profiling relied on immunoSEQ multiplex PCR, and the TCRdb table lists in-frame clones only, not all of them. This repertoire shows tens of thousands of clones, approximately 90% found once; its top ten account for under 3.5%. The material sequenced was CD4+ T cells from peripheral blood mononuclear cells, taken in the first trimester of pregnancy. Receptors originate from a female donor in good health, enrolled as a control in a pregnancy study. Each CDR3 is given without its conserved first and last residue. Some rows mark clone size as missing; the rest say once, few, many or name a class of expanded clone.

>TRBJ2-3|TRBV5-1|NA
ASSLRERADTQY
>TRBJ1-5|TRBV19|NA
ASSPTGTPERQPQH
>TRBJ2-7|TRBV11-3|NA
ASSRASGSYEQY
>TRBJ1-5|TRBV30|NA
AWRGQFNQPQH
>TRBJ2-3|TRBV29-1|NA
SVESGTRDTQY
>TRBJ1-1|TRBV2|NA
ASSPPTGVFTEAF
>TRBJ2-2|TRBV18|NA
ASSPQTGELF
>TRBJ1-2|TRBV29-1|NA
SVADSYYGYT
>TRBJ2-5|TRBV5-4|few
ATGKETQY
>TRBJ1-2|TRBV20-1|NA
TWRTGTGYT
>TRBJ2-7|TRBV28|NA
ASSFETGTGDYEQY
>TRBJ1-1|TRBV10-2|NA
ATQTGGGISTEAF
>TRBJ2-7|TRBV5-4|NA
ASSSTAIYEQY
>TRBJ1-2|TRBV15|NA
ATSSRDKYNYGYT
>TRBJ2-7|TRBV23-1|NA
ASSHQAQITYEQY
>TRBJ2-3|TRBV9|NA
ASSTRAGGLTDTQY
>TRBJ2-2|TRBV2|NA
ASSVDSRVRNGELF
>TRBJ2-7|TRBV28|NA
ASSLWGTAVYEQY
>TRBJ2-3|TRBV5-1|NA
ASSLETSGGGYTDTQY
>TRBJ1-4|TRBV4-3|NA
ASSHETEATNEKLF
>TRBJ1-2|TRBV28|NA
ASSLSGTGGYGYT
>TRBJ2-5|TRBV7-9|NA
ASSLVPGGGETQY
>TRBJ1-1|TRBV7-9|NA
ASSPRTLAEAF
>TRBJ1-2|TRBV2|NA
ASSERRLNYGYT
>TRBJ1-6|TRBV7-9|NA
ASSSGTGGHSPLH
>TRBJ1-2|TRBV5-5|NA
ASSFGSPGLGYGYT
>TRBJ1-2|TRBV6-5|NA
ASSYGTGNGYT
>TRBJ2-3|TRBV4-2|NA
ASSQEAGGPDTQY
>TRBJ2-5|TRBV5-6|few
ASSLGRVETQY
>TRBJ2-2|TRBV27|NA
ASSGRRGRSGELF
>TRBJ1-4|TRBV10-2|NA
ASRTGATNEKLF
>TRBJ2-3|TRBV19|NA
ASSIYEGSTDTQY
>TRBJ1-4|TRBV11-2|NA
ASSFSTGRDEKLF
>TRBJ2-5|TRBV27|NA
ASSPGTESPRQY
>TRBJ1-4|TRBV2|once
ASSDYEKLF
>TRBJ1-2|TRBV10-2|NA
ASSSSPGQTYGYT
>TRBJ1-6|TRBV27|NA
ASSLAPRGTSPLH
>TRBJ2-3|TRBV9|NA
ASSVEARGSQY
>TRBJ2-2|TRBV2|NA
ASSGTVTGELF
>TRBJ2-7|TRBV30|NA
AWSDGSSYEQY
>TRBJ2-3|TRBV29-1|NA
SERSARTDTQY
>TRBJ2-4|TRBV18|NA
ASSLNRQSIVKNIQY
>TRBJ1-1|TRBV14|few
ASSQVGGTAQAF
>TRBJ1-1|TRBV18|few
ASSRDRTDTEAF
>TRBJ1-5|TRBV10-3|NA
AISESTRGLGNQPQH
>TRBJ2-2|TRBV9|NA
ASSVLETIKSGELF
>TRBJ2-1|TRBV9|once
ASSVADRKQF
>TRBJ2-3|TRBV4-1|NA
ASSLGLAQASDTQY
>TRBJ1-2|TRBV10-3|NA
AISEYLRTAYGYT
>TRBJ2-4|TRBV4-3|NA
ASSQDLTSSGIQY
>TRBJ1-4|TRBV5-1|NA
ASSQTGGDGEKLF